The 32 T cell receptor beta chains below all came from one sample that was sequenced in a study of neurological immune-mediated disorders. MiXCR, run by TCRdb on the 5' RACE reads, gives a single entry per CDR3 protein. This sample has 35,000 to 45,000 distinct CDR3 sequences, with 13% to 15% found just once. Source material: PBMCs. Source of these receptors: a woman between 50 and 59 years old with HTLV-1-associated myelopathy (HAM/TSP).

This clonotype has at least ten counts. The chain recombines TRBV20-1 with TRBJ2-5, with D possibly matching TRBD2 (6 bases). CDR1 and CDR2 from the germline V gene are DFQATT and SNEGSKA (reference sequence). Trimming shortened V by 1 base and J by 1 base, and 13 bases separated the two germline ends. The CDR3 totals 15 residues. The chain's CDR3 is CSARGGGEIQETQYF. In DNA, the CDR3 is TGCAGTGCTAGAGGAGGCGGGGAGATCCAAGAGACCCAGTACTTC.

This clonotype was seen at least ten times. V and J are TRBV12-3 or TRBV12-4 and TRBJ2-3; D call uncertain. Trimming shortened V by 6 bases and J by 5 bases, and 18 bases separated the two germline ends. This CDR3 has 15 amino acids. The CDR3 coding sequence is TGTGCCAGCAGGCTGTGGCAATGGGGTGAAGATACGCAGTATTTT. The encoded protein is CASRLWQWGEDTQYF.

The sample holds many counts of this clonotype. The V and J genes are TRBV9 and TRBJ1-2, with D possibly matching TRBD1 (5 bases). The V and J ends lost 0 bases and 4 bases respectively, with 13 bases between them. Germline V CDR1 and CDR2: SGDLS, YYNGEE. CDR3 length: 15 residues. CDR3 coding DNA: TGTGCCAGCAGCGTAGATAGGGGCCCAGTCTATGGCTACACCTTC. It yields the protein CASSVDRGPVYGYTF.

This clonotype was recorded at least ten times. This sequence joins TRBV6-6 and TRBJ2-7, with a weak D call TRBD2 (5 bases). Germline V CDR1 and CDR2: MNHNY, SVGAGI (reference sequence). Deletions cut 2 bases from V and 6 bases from J, with 5 bases between. The CDR3 contains 11 residues. CDR3 region: CASSYAGEQYF. CDR3 bases: TGTGCCAGCAGTTACGCGGGCGAGCAGTACTTC.

This clonotype has a count of ten or more. The chain combines TRBV6-5 with TRBJ2-2; tentative D call: TRBD1 (6 bases). The germline gives CDR1 MNHEY, CDR2 SVGAGI. The CDR3 is 14 amino acids. V gave up 4 bases and J gave up 7 bases, with 13 bases separating them. This CDR3 reads CASSFTGSGGELFF. DNA for the CDR3: TGTGCCAGCAGTTTCACAGGGTCAGGCGGGGAGCTGTTTTTT.

This clonotype was recorded at least ten times. DNA for the CDR3: TGTGCCAGCAGTTTAATTGCGGGGATCACAGATACGCAGTATTTT. This translates into CASSLIAGITDTQYF. The chain recombines TRBV12-3 or TRBV12-4 with TRBJ2-3; possibly TRBD2 for D (6 bases). The CDR3 extends over 15 amino acids. V was trimmed by 2 bases and J by 2 bases, leaving 11 bases between them.

The chain couples TRBV10-3 to TRBJ1-5; D is undetermined. Between the trimmed V and J ends, which lost 4 bases and 0 bases, there was a span of 10 bases. Looked up from germline, CDR1 is ENHRY and CDR2 is SYGVKD. The CDR3 covers 15 residues. The CDR3 nucleotides read TGTGCCATCAGTGCAACTTCGGATAGCAATCAGCCCCAGCATTTT. Amino acids: CAISATSDSNQPQHF.

This clonotype was picked up many times. J is TRBJ1-2 and V is TRBV5-6; 7 bases line up with TRBD1. The germline gives CDR1 SGHDT, CDR2 YYEEEE. The V gene end was trimmed by 6 bases and the J gene end by 6 bases; junction bases not matched to a gene: 14. CDR3 length equals 15 residues. In nucleotides, the CDR3 is TGTGCCAGCAACCCCCTGCGGACAGGTTCGGATGGCTACACCTTC. Its translation: CASNPLRTGSDGYTF.

In this sample, this clonotype turned up many times. The rearrangement uses TRBV5-1 and TRBJ2-1; D is perhaps TRBD1 or TRBD2 (5 bases each). The CDR3 loop spans 14 amino acids. Germline V CDR1 and CDR2: SGHRS, YFSETQ. The V gene lost 3 bases and the J gene lost 8 bases, with 15 bases spanning the gap. The CDR3 DNA follows: TGCGCCAGCAGCTCCCGGGCCCTGGGGGATGAGCAGTTCTTC. This sequence encodes CASSSRALGDEQFF.

This chain uses TRBV21-1 with TRBJ2-1; the table's TRBD2 call for D was not verified on the DNA. TRBV21-1 is a pseudogene locus. There are 17 residues in the CDR3. The CDR3 DNA reads as TGTGCCGGACACAGGACTAGCGGGAGGGCCGGGTACAATGAGCAGTTCTTC. This gives the protein CAGHRTSGRAGYNEQFF.

This clonotype has at least ten counts. This rearrangement joins TRBV5-1 to TRBJ2-2; D not resolved. The V end was cut by 1 base, the J end by 2 bases, with 9 bases between. Per the germline V gene, CDR1 is SGHRS and CDR2 is YFSETQ. This CDR3 has 15 residues. CDR3 bases: TGCGCCAGCAGCTTGCATGGTAGAAACACCGGGGAGCTGTTTTTT. Protein product: CASSLHGRNTGELFF.

This clonotype has ten or more counts. The V call is TRBV5-1, the J call TRBJ2-2; no reliable D call. This CDR3 has 15 residues. Germline CDR1 is SGHRS and CDR2 is YFSETQ. The germline V and J ends were trimmed by 0 bases and 8 bases, with 14 bases remaining between them. The CDR3 DNA sequence: TGCGCCAGCAGCTTGGCTGGGTGGTTGACGGGGGAGCTGTTTTTT. Amino acids: CASSLAGWLTGELFF.

In the case of this clonotype: Its ends do not fully match the called genes, so a read error is possible. The chain joins TRBV6-5 to TRBJ1-1; no firm D call. The CDR3 runs to 13 residues. Germline V gives CDR1 MNHEY, CDR2 SVGAGI. CDR3 DNA sequence: TGTACCAGCAGTTTAACCAGCGCGGCTGAAGCTTTCTTT. Its translation is CTSSLTSAAEAFF.

The sample holds many counts of this clonotype. The chain has TRBV6-5 and TRBJ2-7; weak D call: TRBD1 (6 bases). CDR3 length: 15 residues. CDR1 is MNHEY, CDR2 SVGAGI, per germline. Deletions cut 2 bases from V and 7 bases from J, with 18 bases between. CDR3 in DNA: TGTGCCAGCAGTTACGTTGGCAGGGGCCGCGGGGAGCAGTACTTC. Protein sequence: CASSYVGRGRGEQYF.

This clonotype was seen many times. The chain uses TRBV4-1 and TRBJ2-4; 10 positions agree with TRBD2. Germline trimming cut 4 bases from V and 0 bases from J; bases unmatched to any gene: 6. Germline CDR1 reads MGHRA; CDR2 reads YSYEKL. The CDR3 sequence is 17 residues long. Written as DNA, the CDR3 is TGCGCCAGCAGCCCTCTAGCGGGGGCTAGAGCCAAAAACATTCAGTACTTC. The encoded protein is CASSPLAGARAKNIQYF.

On this clonotype: Its ends do not fully match the called genes, so a read error is possible. The CDR3 region is CVSSLFYGTGSADTQYF. As DNA, the CDR3 is TGTGTCAGCAGCCTCTTCTACGGGACAGGGTCCGCAGATACGCAGTATTTT. The chain joins TRBV5-8 to TRBJ2-3, with 9 bases fitting TRBD1. Germline-derived CDR1 and CDR2 are SGHTS and YDEGEE. The CDR3 spans 17 residues. The entire variable domain, with the rest obtained from reference TRBV5-8 and TRBJ2-3, is as follows: EAGVTQSPTHLIKTRGQQATLRCSPISGHTSVYWYQQALGLGLQFLLWYDEGEERNRGNFPPRFSGRQFPNYSSELNVNALELEDSALYLCVSSLFYGTGSADTQYFGPGTRLTVL.

There are many counts of this clonotype. The chain has TRBV7-2 and TRBJ2-1; the D gene is possibly TRBD1 (5 bases). The CDR3 contains 14 residues. Germline CDR1 and CDR2: SGHTA and FQGNSA. V lost 7 bases to trimming and J lost 2 bases, with 12 bases between them. The CDR3 nucleotides are TGTGCCAGCACCCCGGACAAAACCTACAATGAGCAGTTCTTC. This sequence encodes CASTPDKTYNEQFF.

Ten or more counts support this clonotype. The chain recombines TRBV3-1 with TRBJ1-1; D is unclear. The CDR3 is 14 residues long. The germline CDR1 and CDR2 sequences are LGHDT and YNNKEL (reference sequence). The V and J ends lost 4 bases and 1 base respectively, with 10 bases between them. The CDR3 nucleotides are TGTGCCAGCAGCCTACTACACCGGAACACTGAAGCTTTCTTT. It specifies CASSLLHRNTEAFF.

Of note for this clonotype: This may arise from a read error, as a much more abundant clone is one base away. This chain connects TRBV6-5 to TRBJ1-2, with D possibly being TRBD1 (5 bases). V was cut by 6 bases and J by 9 bases, with 20 bases left in between. This CDR3 has 14 amino acids. Germline V gene sequence: CDR1 MNHEY, CDR2 SVGAGI. The CDR3 DNA follows: TGTGCCAGCAGCCCGGAATTGGGGGTATACAGCTACACCTTC. Translating gives CASSPELGVYSYTF.

CDR3 coding DNA: TGCGCCAGCAGCCAAGATCCAGGGGCTCCCTACGAGCAGTTCTTC. This codes for CASSQDPGAPYEQFF. V and J are TRBV4-3 and TRBJ2-1, with TRBD1 as a possible D gene (6 bases). The V end lost 0 bases, the J end lost 10 bases, and 16 bases lay between the germline ends. CDR3 size: 15 residues. Germline assignment: CDR1 LGHNA and CDR2 YSLEER.

This clonotype came up a few times. This chain joins TRBV5-1 and TRBJ2-1; D call uncertain. The CDR3 extends over 12 amino acids. Trimming took 0 bases from V and 10 from J, leaving 8 bases between them. CDR1 and CDR2 (germline): SGHRS, YFSETQ. As DNA, the CDR3 is TGCGCCAGCAGCTTGGCGCCAGGCGAGCAGTTCTTC. This sequence encodes CASSLAPGEQFF. The variable domain in full, with the rest retrieved from reference TRBV5-1 and TRBJ2-1, is KAGVTQTPRYLIKTRGQQVTLSCSPISGHRSVSWYQQTPGQGLQFLFEYFSETQRNKGNFPGRFSGRQFSNSRSEMNVSTLELGDSALYLCASSLAPGEQFFGPGTRLTVL.

This clonotype appeared many times. The chain uses TRBV7-9 and TRBJ1-3; no reliable D call. The germline V gene has CDR1 SEHNR and CDR2 FQNEAQ (reference sequence). The CDR3 contains 14 residues. Between the trimmed V and J ends, which lost 4 bases and 10 bases, there was a span of 17 bases. The CDR3 DNA follows: TGTGCCAGCAGCTGGCTACTAGAAACGGGGACCATATATTTT. Amino acid sequence: CASSWLLETGTIYF. Filled out from reference TRBV7-9 and TRBJ1-3, the complete variable domain reads DTGVSQNPRHKITKRGQNVTFRCDPISEHNRLYWYRQTLGQGPEFLTYFQNEAQLEKSRLLSDRFSAERPKGSFSTLEIQRTEQGDSAMYLCASSWLLETGTIYFGEGSWLTVV.

This clonotype was counted at least ten times. This sequence joins TRBV7-9 and TRBJ2-7; D remains unclear. The germline V and J ends were trimmed by 1 base and 4 bases, with 11 bases remaining between them. This CDR3 contains 14 residues. Germline V gives CDR1 SEHNR, CDR2 FQNEAQ (reference sequence). The CDR3 spells CASSLDGHPYEQYF. CDR3 nucleotides: TGTGCCAGCAGCTTAGACGGCCACCCGTACGAGCAGTACTTC. Full variable domain (outside the CDR3, taken from reference TRBV7-9 and TRBJ2-7): DTGVSQNPRHKITKRGQNVTFRCDPISEHNRLYWYRQTLGQGPEFLTYFQNEAQLEKSRLLSDRFSAERPKGSFSTLEIQRTEQGDSAMYLCASSLDGHPYEQYFGPGTRLTVT.

In this sample, this clonotype turned up many times. J is TRBJ2-3 and V is TRBV30; D is undetermined. The V gene's germline CDR1 is GTSNPN and CDR2 SVGIG (reference sequence). V was shortened by 3 bases and J by 8 bases, with 9 bases between the two germline ends. The CDR3 spans 11 residues. CDR3 in amino acids: CAWSPTVTQYF. The CDR3 nucleotides read TGTGCCTGGAGCCCGACCGTTACGCAGTATTTT.

This clonotype was seen repeatedly, ten times or more. J is TRBJ2-7 and V is TRBV5-1; 9 nucleotides line up with TRBD1. Germline V gene sequence: CDR1 SGHRS, CDR2 YFSETQ. Trimming cost V 2 bases and J 5 bases; bases outside gene matches: 8. The CDR3 length is 15 residues. As DNA, the CDR3 is TGCGCCAGCAGCTTAACAGGGGGCGAAACCAACGAGCAGTACTTC. Translation: CASSLTGGETNEQYF.

This clonotype was counted many times. This rearrangement joins TRBV20-1 to TRBJ1-2; D call uncertain. Trimming stripped 3 bases from V and 1 base from J, with 6 bases between. Germline V lookup: CDR1 DFQATT, CDR2 SNEGSKA (reference sequence). The CDR3 is 12 residues long. In DNA form, the CDR3 reads TGCAGTGCTAGGCGTTATAACTATGGCTACACCTTC. Translation: CSARRYNYGYTF.

This clonotype was seen ten or more times. The chain couples TRBV20-1 to TRBJ2-3, with 8 nucleotides matching TRBD2. The ends lost 5 bases at V and 3 bases at J; junction bases unmatched: 10. The CDR3 loop spans 15 amino acids. Germline V gives CDR1 DFQATT, CDR2 SNEGSKA (reference sequence). CDR3: CSAPGLAGRTDTQYF. For the CDR3, the DNA is TGCAGTGCTCCCGGACTAGCCGGCCGTACAGATACGCAGTATTTT.

Many counts were recorded for this clonotype. This sequence joins TRBV3-1 and TRBJ2-7; D unresolved. The V and J ends lost 0 bases and 6 bases respectively, with 12 bases between them. The CDR3 loop spans 14 amino acids. Germline assignment: CDR1 LGHDT and CDR2 YNNKEL (reference sequence). DNA of the CDR3: TGTGCCAGCAGCCAAGATTCGGTGACGGTCGAGCAGTACGTC. It is translated as CASSQDSVTVEQYV.

Sample share makes this clonotype medium-sized. The chain is built from TRBV10-3 and TRBJ1-2; D may be TRBD1 (5 bases). V shed 3 bases and J shed 0 bases, with 14 bases lying between them. Germline V gene lookup returns CDR1 ENHRY and CDR2 SYGVKD. The CDR3 is 16 residues long. The CDR3 DNA reads TGTGCCATCAGTGATCAGGGACTTAGTCCTAACTATGGCTACACCTTC. Encoded protein: CAISDQGLSPNYGYTF.

This clonotype has at least ten counts. The J gene is TRBJ2-4, the V gene TRBV11-2, with a weak D call TRBD1 (5 bases). The CDR3 is 14 amino acids. CDR1 is SGHAT, CDR2 FQNNGV, per germline. V was pared by 5 bases and J by 5 bases, with 13 bases between. In DNA form, the CDR3 reads TGTGCCAGCAGCACCACATTACAGGAAAACATTCAGTACTTC. It is translated as CASSTTLQENIQYF. Full variable domain (remainder filled in from reference TRBV11-2 and TRBJ2-4): EAGVAQSPRYKIIEKRQSVAFWCNPISGHATLYWYQQILGQGPKLLIQFQNNGVVDDSQLPKDRFSAERLKGVDSTLKIQPAKLEDSAVYLCASSTTLQENIQYFGAGTRLSVL.

This clonotype was detected ten times or more. The chain carries TRBV12-3 or TRBV12-4 and TRBJ1-4, with 12 bases that match TRBD1. This CDR3 spans 14 amino acids. With V trimmed by 6 bases and J by 8 bases, 4 bases remained unmatched. The CDR3 sequence is CASRTGTGGEKLFF. The CDR3 coding sequence is TGTGCCAGCAGAACCGGGACAGGGGGCGAAAAACTGTTTTTT.

At least ten counts were recorded for this clonotype. V usage is TRBV12-3 or TRBV12-4 and J usage is TRBJ1-5; D remains ambiguous. The CDR3 length is 12 residues. Trimming removed 3 bases from V and 11 bases from J, with 11 bases in between. CDR3 nucleotide sequence: TGTGCCAGCAGTTTCTCGGGAGGAGCCCAGCATTTT. It translates to CASSFSGGAQHF.